This entry describes one TCR beta chain. The table lists this clonotype with a count of one. Its recognized antigen is unknown. It has no much larger one-base neighbor in the sample; base qualities were not kept. One read alone makes for weak evidence. The data were obtained in a study of CD8 T cells in Susac syndrome (dated by TCRdb to about 2019). At the level of the whole study: Repertoire sequencing was used to test whether CD8+ T cell activation and differentiation in Susac syndrome was antigen driven. The study compared CD8+ T cell repertoire clonality among roughly 12 healthy donors, roughly 14 Susac syndrome patients and approximately 16 multiple sclerosis patients. The full study reports these points: The number of individuals in the TCR sequencing and HLA analysis was recognized as being relatively small.

RNA was extracted with the RNeasy kit and roughly 0.45 to 1 ug was reverse transcribed using random hexamers. The immunoSEQ multiplex PCR assay, covering 54 Vbeta and 13 Jbeta segments, was used to amplify TCR beta CDR3 regions. Bias from PCR amplification was corrected by using a synthetic template baseline for primer optimization and for computational correction. In the authors' own workflow: Reads were annotated to V, D and J genes according to IMGT and were analyzed with immunoSEQ Analyzer, with only productive sequences retained. Clonality was computed as one minus Shannon entropy normalized by log2 of the number of productive unique sequences. Public and private clones were assessed among the 100 most prevalent clones of each patient and control. Clones were defined as Susac-specific if absent from the healthy and MS cohorts, from under 1,200 published viral clones and from other ImmuneACCESS disease sequences. The public reads were reanalyzed by TCRdb: fastp trimming at Q25, MiXCR alignment, in-frame beta chains only. All rows with the same CDR3 protein become a single entry with the most common DNA and genes. The authors' filters were not applied to this entry. The sample records about 300,000 distinct CDR3 sequences, around 89% of which are singletons. The leading ten clones occupy approximately 0.2% of the sample.

Peripheral blood CD8+ and CD4+ T cells from healthy donors, Susac syndrome patients and multiple sclerosis patients were profiled by high-throughput TCR beta sequencing. The multiple sclerosis controls were treatment-naive patients whose relapsing-remitting disease, either stable or active, fulfilled the revised McDonald criteria. Bulk CD8+ and CD4+ T cells were purified magnetically by negative isolation, whereas CD8+ TEMRA cells were enriched by FACS. Blood was collected in EDTA tubes and processed within 24 hours, with PBMCs isolated through density gradient centrifugation. PBMCs destined for TCR sequencing were cryopreserved in liquid nitrogen and later thawed in a 37 °C water bath. The sorted or isolated CD4+, CD8+ and CD8+ TEMRA cells reached a purity of at least 90%. Cut back by 10 bases and 6 bases, the V and J ends lie 16 bases apart. Including cysteine and phenylalanine, the CDR3 has 12 amino acids. The only DNA kept is the CDR3, 36 bases in frame from the first base. CDR1 and CDR2 were assigned from the germline V gene as MNHEY and SVGAGI.

The rearranged segments are TRBV6-5 and TRBJ2-7; D gene: possibly TRBD2, on 5 matching bases. Source material: CD8+ T cells from PBMCs. The receptor was isolated from a human donor with multiple sclerosis. At the DNA level, the sequence is TGTGCCACAACCGTCCTCGGAGGCGAGCAGTACTTC. Translated, it gives CATTVLGGEQYF.